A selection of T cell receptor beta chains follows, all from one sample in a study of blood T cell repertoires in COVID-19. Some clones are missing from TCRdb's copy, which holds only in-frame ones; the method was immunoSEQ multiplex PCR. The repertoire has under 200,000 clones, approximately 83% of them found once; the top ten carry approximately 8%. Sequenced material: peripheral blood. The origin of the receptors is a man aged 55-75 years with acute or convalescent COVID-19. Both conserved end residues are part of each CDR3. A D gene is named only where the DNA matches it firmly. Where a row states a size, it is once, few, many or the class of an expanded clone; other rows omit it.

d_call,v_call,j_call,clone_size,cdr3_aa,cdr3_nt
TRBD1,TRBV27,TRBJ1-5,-,CASSLSRDRPNQPQHF,TGTGCCAGCAGTTTATCCCGGGACAGGCCGAATCAGCCCCAGCATTTT
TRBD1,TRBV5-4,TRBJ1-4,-,CASSVGQGNEKLFF,TGTGCCAGCAGCGTGGGACAGGGGAATGAAAAACTGTTTTTT
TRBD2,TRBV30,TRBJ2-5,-,CAWSVSGGRETQYF,TGTGCCTGGAGTGTATCGGGAGGGCGCGAGACCCAGTACTTC
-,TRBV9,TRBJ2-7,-,CASSASQGHEQYF,TGTGCCAGCAGCGCTTCGCAGGGCCACGAGCAGTACTTC
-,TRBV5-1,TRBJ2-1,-,CASSVIAASSYNEQFF,TGCGCCAGCAGCGTTATAGCGGCTAGCTCCTACAATGAGCAGTTCTTC
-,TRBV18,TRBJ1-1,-,CASSGFPLRVGTEAFF,TGTGCCAGCTCAGGCTTCCCGCTCAGGGTCGGCACTGAAGCTTTCTTT
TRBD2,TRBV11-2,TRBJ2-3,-,CASSTGTSGRVTDTQYF,TGTGCCAGCAGTACCGGGACTAGCGGGAGGGTCACAGATACGCAGTATTTT
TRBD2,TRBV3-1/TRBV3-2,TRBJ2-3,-,CASSVGGSTDTQYF,TGTGCCAGCAGTGTCGGCGGGAGTACAGATACGCAGTATTTT
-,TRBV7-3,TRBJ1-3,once,CASSLGGKSTSGNTIYF,TGTGCCAGCAGCTTAGGAGGGAAATCAACCTCTGGAAACACCATATATTTT
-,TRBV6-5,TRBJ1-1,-,CASRTWWAEAFF,TGTGCCAGCCGTACCTGGTGGGCCGAAGCTTTCTTT
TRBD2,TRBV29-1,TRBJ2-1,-,CSVHSLRTSGSYNEQFF,TGCAGCGTTCACTCTCTAAGGACTAGTGGTTCCTACAATGAGCAGTTCTTC
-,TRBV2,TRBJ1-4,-,CASRASQINEKLFF,TGTGCCAGCAGGGCTAGTCAGATTAATGAAAAACTGTTTTTT
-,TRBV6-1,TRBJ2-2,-,CASRERQFSNTGELFF,TGTGCCAGCAGAGAACGACAGTTTTCGAACACCGGGGAGCTGTTTTTT
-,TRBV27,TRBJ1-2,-,CASSPESGAMYGYTF,TGTGCCAGCAGTCCCGAGTCAGGGGCCATGTATGGCTACACCTTC
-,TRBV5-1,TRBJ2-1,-,CASSPEVFSYNEQFF,TGCGCCAGCAGCCCAGAGGTTTTCTCCTACAATGAGCAGTTCTTC
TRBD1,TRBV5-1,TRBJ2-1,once,CASSQIRGQEQFF,TGCGCCAGCAGCCAGATCAGGGGGCAGGAGCAGTTCTTC
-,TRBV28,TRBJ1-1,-,CASSSTQSSLGAFF,TGTGCCAGCAGTTCCACTCAATCTTCTCTGGGCGCTTTCTTT
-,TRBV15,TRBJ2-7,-,CATSSRLGSSYEQYF,TGTGCCACCAGCAGCCGCCTCGGGAGCTCCTACGAGCAGTACTTC
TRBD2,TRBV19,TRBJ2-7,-,CASSMSSGRLDEQYF,TGTGCCAGTAGTATGTCTAGCGGGAGACTAGACGAGCAGTACTTC
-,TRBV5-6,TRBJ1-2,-,CASSDRYNRGYTF,TGTGCCAGCAGCGACAGGTACAATAGGGGCTACACCTTC
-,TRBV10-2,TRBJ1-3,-,CASSEAGSGNTIYF,TGCGCCAGCAGTGAGGCCGGGTCTGGAAACACCATATATTTT